These T cell receptor beta chains were read from a single sample in a study of blood T cell repertoires in COVID-19. Assay: immunoSEQ multiplex PCR; the TCRdb copy retains only in-frame clones and omits some. The sample records under 170,000 clones, 65% to 90% being singletons. The specimen was peripheral blood. Source of these receptors: a man between 65 and 80 years old with acute or convalescent COVID-19. Each CDR3 is given with its conserved first and last residue. D genes are given only for firm matches. Rows may omit the clone size; those that give it use once, few, many or a size class.

v_call	d_call	j_call	clone_size	cdr3_nt	cdr3_aa
TRBV6-2/TRBV6-3	TRBD2	TRBJ2-7	.	TGTGCCAGCAGCTCTAGCGGGAGCTACGAGCAGTACTTC	CASSSSGSYEQYF
TRBV6-2/TRBV6-3	.	TRBJ2-1	.	TGTGCCAGCAGTCAGACAGACAGGCGGGAGCAGTTCTTC	CASSQTDRREQFF
TRBV9	TRBD2	TRBJ2-7	once	TGTGCCAGCAGCGCATCCGGGACTAGCGGGCCCGGTAGCGAGCAGTACTTC	CASSASGTSGPGSEQYF
TRBV2	TRBD1	TRBJ2-4	.	TGTGCCAGCAGCCCGACAGGGATCGAGGCCAAAAACATTCAGTACTTC	CASSPTGIEAKNIQYF
TRBV7-3	TRBD2	TRBJ2-3	.	TGTGCCAGCAGCTTAACTAGCGGGAGGACAGATACGCAGTATTTT	CASSLTSGRTDTQYF
TRBV5-6	TRBD2	TRBJ2-1	.	TGTGCCAGCAGCAATCTAGCGGGAGGAGACAATGAGCAGTTCTTC	CASSNLAGGDNEQFF
TRBV19	TRBD2	TRBJ2-3	.	TGTGCCAGTACCAGACGGCGACTAGCGGCCCCCACAGATACGCAGTATTTT	CASTRRRLAAPTDTQYF
TRBV7-2	.	TRBJ1-1	few	TGTGCCAGCAGCTTATCCCGACAGTACACTGAAGCTTTCTTT	CASSLSRQYTEAFF
TRBV3-1/TRBV3-2	.	TRBJ2-3	.	TGTGCCAGCAGCCAAGAGTGGGCTCAGGGAAGAAGCACAGATACGCAGTATTTT	CASSQEWAQGRSTDTQYF
TRBV28	TRBD1	TRBJ1-2	.	TGTGCCAGCAGTTCCCGACAGGGATTTGGCTACACCTTC	CASSSRQGFGYTF
TRBV27	.	TRBJ1-1	few	TGTGCCAGCAGTTTATCGCGCAGGGGCGATACTGAAGCTTTCTTT	CASSLSRRGDTEAFF
TRBV3-1/TRBV3-2	.	TRBJ2-7	.	TGTGCCAGCAGCCAAGAAGCCCTCGCGCCCTACGAGCAGTACTTC	CASSQEALAPYEQYF
TRBV28	TRBD2	TRBJ2-1	.	TGTGCCAGCAGTCCCGCCCCAGCGGGAGGGCCAGTTGAGCAGTTCTTC	CASSPAPAGGPVEQFF
TRBV7-9	.	TRBJ2-7	.	TGTGCCAGCAGTGTACCAGGGCCCTACGAGCAGTACTTC	CASSVPGPYEQYF
TRBV15	.	TRBJ1-5	few	TGTGCCACCAGCAGAGATCCTCTGGGCACCAATCAGCCCCAGCATTTT	CATSRDPLGTNQPQHF
TRBV14	.	TRBJ2-1	.	TGTGCCAGCAGCCAAGAAGTACGGTCCTACAATGAGCAGTTCTTC	CASSQEVRSYNEQFF
TRBV9	TRBD2	TRBJ2-1	.	TGTGCCAGCAGCGTAGCTACGGGGGGTCCCAATGAGCAGTTCTTC	CASSVATGGPNEQFF
TRBV7-9	.	TRBJ1-4	.	TGTGCCAGCAGCCCGTTTGGCGCAGGGGCTGAAAAACTGTTTTTT	CASSPFGAGAEKLFF
TRBV5-1	TRBD2	TRBJ2-3	.	TGCGCCAGTATCGCGGGAGGCCCGGCAGATACGCAGTATTTT	CASIAGGPADTQYF
TRBV19	.	TRBJ1-1	.	TGTGCCAGTAGTATAGCTGGGGGCGCGAACACTGAAGCTTTCTTT	CASSIAGGANTEAFF
TRBV7-8	.	TRBJ1-5	.	TGTGCCAGCAGCTTAGCCAGGGTCCCCAATCAGCCCCAGCATTTT	CASSLARVPNQPQHF
TRBV18	TRBD1	TRBJ1-2	.	TGTGCCAGCTCACCAGCAGGGGGCGACTATGGCTACACCTTC	CASSPAGGDYGYTF
TRBV3-1/TRBV3-2	TRBD1	TRBJ1-2	.	TGTGCCAGCAGCCAAGATCTTACAGGGGGGGCCCCTAGGTGCACCTTC	CASSQDLTGGAPRCTF
TRBV27	TRBD1	TRBJ1-5	.	TGTGCCAGCAAAACGGGACAGGGCATAGGACAGCCCCAGCATTTT	CASKTGQGIGQPQHF
TRBV5-1	.	TRBJ2-7	.	TGCGCCAGCAGCTTGGTCAACAGCCGCGTAGACGAGCAGTACTTC	CASSLVNSRVDEQYF
TRBV5-4	.	TRBJ2-5	.	TGTGCCAGCAGCTTCCAGGGAGAGACCCAGTACTTC	CASSFQGETQYF
TRBV24-1	.	TRBJ1-5	.	TGTGCCACCAGTGACGGATCGAGGGGGAGCAATCAGCCCCAGCATTTT	CATSDGSRGSNQPQHF
TRBV18	.	TRBJ2-7	.	TGTGCCAGCTCACCCTACGACAGCCCCGGCGAGCAGTACTTC	CASSPYDSPGEQYF
TRBV4-3	.	TRBJ1-6	.	TGCGCCAGCAGCCAAGCGGGCGACGGGGGTTCACCCCTCCACTTT	CASSQAGDGGSPLHF
TRBV3-1/TRBV3-2	.	TRBJ1-1	.	TGTGCCAGCAGCCCCTCGGGGGGAAACATGAACACTGAAGCTTTCTTT	CASSPSGGNMNTEAFF
TRBV24-1	TRBD1	TRBJ1-4	.	TGTGCCACCAGTGATTCAGGGACAGGAAATGAAAAACTGTTTTTT	CATSDSGTGNEKLFF
TRBV18	TRBD1	TRBJ1-1	.	TGTGCCAGCTCACCCACCGACAGGGGGGGCACTGAAGCTTTCTTT	CASSPTDRGGTEAFF
TRBV19	.	TRBJ1-3	.	TGTGCCAGTAGTACCACAGGATCCTCTGGAAACACCATATATTTT	CASSTTGSSGNTIYF
TRBV3-1/TRBV3-2	TRBD1	TRBJ1-2	.	TGTGCCAGCAGCCTTTCAGGACAGGGACGCTATGGCTACACCTTC	CASSLSGQGRYGYTF
TRBV4-3	.	TRBJ2-4	.	TGCGCCAGCAGCCAAGATTTCACAAATCTAGCCAAAAACATTCAGTACTTC	CASSQDFTNLAKNIQYF
TRBV4-3	TRBD1	TRBJ2-4	.	TGCGCCAGCAGCCTGGGACAGAGTAGAAGGGACATTCAGTACTTC	CASSLGQSRRDIQYF
TRBV5-4	TRBD2	TRBJ2-3	.	TGTGCCAGCAGCTCAATACTAGCGGGAACCACAGATACGCAGTATTTT	CASSSILAGTTDTQYF
TRBV5-4	TRBD1	TRBJ2-5	.	TGTGCCAGCAGCTTGGGGGGGACAGTCGACCAGACCCAGTACTTC	CASSLGGTVDQTQYF
TRBV11-3	TRBD2	TRBJ2-1	.	TGTGCCAGCAGCTTAAGACTAGCGGGAGTCGCCAATGAGCAGTTCTTC	CASSLRLAGVANEQFF
TRBV4-1	.	TRBJ2-7	.	TGCGCCAGCAGCCAAGGCAGGGATTCCATCTACGAGCAGTACTTC	CASSQGRDSIYEQYF
TRBV10-3	TRBD1	TRBJ1-5	.	TGTGCCATCAGTGACGGGGACAGGGGTGACAATCAGCCCCAGCATTTT	CAISDGDRGDNQPQHF